One sample yielded the 25 T cell receptor beta chains listed below, sequenced in a study of control samples from healthy donors and cancer patients. Method: immunoSEQ multiplex PCR; TCRdb's copy keeps in-frame clones and lacks some. The repertoire has tens of thousands of clones, about 90% of them found once; the top ten carry over 1.5%. Input material: PBMCs. These TCRs come from a woman in her fifties or sixties with head and neck cancer.

This chain joins TRBV4-2 and TRBJ2-1, with D perhaps TRBD1 (7 bases). Trimming took off 0 bases at V and 2 bases at J, with 11 bases between the two ends. This CDR3 region has 16 residues. Germline V gene data show CDR1 as LGHNA and CDR2 as YNFKEQ. CDR3 nucleotides: TGTGCCAGCAGCCAAGAAGGGGGCGGGACCTACAATGAGCAGTTCTTC. It yields the protein CASSQEGGGTYNEQFF.

This chain uses TRBV5-1 with TRBJ2-2; TRBD2 is a possible D gene (6 bases). Looked up from germline, CDR1 is SGHRS and CDR2 is YFSETQ. The V end lost 4 bases, the J end lost 0 bases, and 19 bases lay between the germline ends. This CDR3 region has 18 residues. CDR3 DNA: TGCGCCAGCAGCCCCGGGAGAGGTGCAGGGTCGAACACCGGGGAGCTGTTTTTT. Translating it yields CASSPGRGAGSNTGELFF.

The chain links TRBV6-5 to TRBJ1-1; D not resolved. There are 14 residues in the CDR3. Germline lookup yields CDR1 MNHEY and CDR2 SVGAGI. Trimming pared 8 bases from V and 1 base from J, leaving 14 bases between. CDR3 residues: CASLRGPENTEAFF. CDR3 DNA sequence: TGTGCCAGCCTACGCGGGCCAGAGAACACTGAAGCTTTCTTT.

The chain links TRBV7-2 to TRBJ1-2, with D possibly being TRBD1 (6 bases). V was shortened by 1 base and J by 2 bases, with 14 bases between the two germline ends. The CDR3 length is 16 residues. CDR1 and CDR2 (germline): SGHTA, FQGNSA. CDR3 loop: CASSLVSGQQNYGYTF. The CDR3 bases are TGTGCCAGCAGCTTAGTTTCGGGACAACAAAACTATGGCTACACCTTC.

A few counts support this clone. The CDR3 protein is CASSLDLIGVYGYTF. DNA for the CDR3: TGTGCCAGCAGCTTAGATCTAATCGGGGTCTATGGCTACACCTTC. The chain links TRBV11-2 to TRBJ1-2; D gene unclear. CDR3 length: 15 amino acids. The V and J ends lost 0 bases and 4 bases respectively, with 12 bases between them. The germline V gene encodes CDR1 SGHAT and CDR2 FQNNGV.

The table lists this clone with a count of one. The V call is TRBV6-5, the J call TRBJ2-7; 7 nucleotides line up with TRBD1. J gave up 1 base and V 6 bases, and 9 bases lay outside the gene matches. Germline CDR1 is MNHEY and CDR2 is SVGAGI. The CDR3 is 15 residues long. The CDR3 DNA follows: TGTGCCAGCAGAACCGACAGGGCCTCTTCCTACGAGCAGTACTTC. Translation gives CASRTDRASSYEQYF.

V and J are TRBV19 and TRBJ2-5; 7 positions agree with TRBD1. Germline lookup yields CDR1 LNHDA and CDR2 SQIVND (reference sequence). The CDR3 has 13 residues. After removal of 7 bases from V and 5 bases from J, the junction contained 7 bases not matched to a gene. CDR3 coding DNA: TGTGCCAGTAACCAGGGGGTAGGGGAGACCCAGTACTTC. Protein: CASNQGVGETQYF.

The chain uses TRBV6-5 and TRBJ1-2; 7 positions match TRBD1. The germline CDR1 and CDR2 sequences are MNHEY and SVGAGI. V lost 6 bases and J lost 7; bases outside the gene matches: 11. The CDR3 covers 14 residues. The CDR3 loop is CASRQRRDRAGYTF. The CDR3 DNA follows: TGTGCCAGCAGGCAAAGAAGAGACAGGGCTGGCTACACCTTC.

The J gene is TRBJ1-4, the V gene TRBV4-1, with D tentatively TRBD1 (6 bases). The CDR3 covers 16 residues. Germline lookup yields CDR1 MGHRA and CDR2 YSYEKL. Trimming cost V 0 bases and J 8 bases, with 16 bases left between them. Here the CDR3 reads CASSQETVQGREKLFF. The DNA for the CDR3 is TGCGCCAGCAGCCAAGAAACGGTGCAGGGGAGGGAAAAACTGTTTTTT.

This clone was seen just once. J is TRBJ1-2 and V is TRBV7-2, with TRBD1 as a possible D gene (5 bases). Between the trimmed V and J ends, which lost 10 bases and 1 base, there was a span of 16 bases. Germline V gene sequence: CDR1 SGHTA, CDR2 FQGNSA. The CDR3 consists of 14 residues. The CDR3 DNA sequence: TGTGCCACCAAAGGGGTGAGGGTTAACTATGGCTACACCTTC. Translated: CATKGVRVNYGYTF.

The chain has TRBV4-1 and TRBJ2-1; unclear D gene. The V end was cut by 0 bases, the J end by 10 bases, with 7 bases between. The CDR3 is 12 amino acids. Germline V gene lookup returns CDR1 MGHRA and CDR2 YSYEKL. The CDR3 DNA is TGCGCCAGCAGCCAAGAGGAGAGGGAGCAGTTCTTC. Protein product: CASSQEEREQFF.

The chain carries TRBV9 and TRBJ2-3; 14 bases are shared with TRBD2. This CDR3 comprises 20 residues. CDR1 is SGDLS and CDR2 is YYNGEE in the germline V gene. Trimming took 4 bases from V and 3 from J; bases not matched to a gene: 16. The chain's CDR3 is CASSSRTSGRKLYGTDTQYF. CDR3 DNA sequence: TGTGCCAGCAGCTCGCGGACTAGCGGGAGGAAACTGTATGGGACAGATACGCAGTATTTT.

This chain joins TRBV6-2 or TRBV6-3 and TRBJ2-7; D unresolved. This CDR3 is 13 amino acids long. Germline-derived CDR1 and CDR2 are MNHEY and SVGEGT. Trimming left V 2 bases short and J 3 bases short, with 8 bases between. The CDR3 here is CASSYLGNYEQYF. CDR3 nucleotide sequence: TGTGCCAGCAGTTACCTGGGAAACTACGAGCAGTACTTC.

The chain recombines TRBV20-1 with TRBJ2-7, with D hard to call. The CDR3 runs to 12 residues. In germline, CDR1 is DFQATT, CDR2 SNEGSKA (reference sequence). Deletions cut 3 bases from V and 7 bases from J, with 13 bases between. DNA of the CDR3: TGCAGTGCTAGTTTCAGGCCTCGGGAGCAGTACTTC. This translates into CSASFRPREQYF.

The CDR3 region is CAWSIGISTDTQYF. CDR3 sequence (DNA): TGTGCCTGGAGTATCGGGATCAGCACAGATACGCAGTATTTT. V usage is TRBV30 and J usage is TRBJ2-3; possibly TRBD2 for D (5 bases). Trimming removed 2 bases from V and 0 bases from J, with 9 bases in between. This CDR3 is built from 14 residues. Looked up from germline, CDR1 is GTSNPN and CDR2 is SVGIG (reference sequence).

In this sample, this clone turned up once. The genes are TRBV3-1 (or the pseudogene TRBV3-2) and TRBJ1-6; D remains unclear. V was pared by 4 bases and J by 10 bases, with 14 bases between. This CDR3 region has 14 residues. Germline CDR1 is LGHDT and CDR2 is YNNKEL (reference sequence). The CDR3 nucleotides read TGTGCCAGCAGCCCAGTTCGGGGAGACTCACCCCTCCACTTT. It codes for CASSPVRGDSPLHF.

This rearrangement joins TRBV29-1 to TRBJ2-6, with D possibly TRBD2 on 5 matching bases. Germline CDR1 reads SQVTM; CDR2 reads ANQGSEA. Trimming took 6 bases from V and 2 from J, leaving 11 bases between them. The CDR3 runs 14 residues. As DNA, the CDR3 is TGCAGCGTCTCGGGAATTGCTGGGGCCAACGTCCTGACTTTC. Translating gives CSVSGIAGANVLTF.

The rearrangement links TRBV29-1 to TRBJ2-5, with D perhaps given as TRBD1 or TRBD2 (5 bases each). The CDR3 covers 14 residues. Germline V gene lookup returns CDR1 SQVTM and CDR2 ANQGSEA. The ends were cut back, 2 bases at V and 14 bases at J, with 24 bases in the middle. CDR3 DNA sequence: TGCAGCGTTGAATCCCGGGGCGTTGCCATTGGCCACTACTTC. Translated, it gives CSVESRGVAIGHYF.

The genes are TRBV20-1 and TRBJ2-3; TRBD2 might be the D (5 bases). There are 12 residues in the CDR3. The V and J ends lost 3 bases and 8 bases respectively, with 12 bases between them. CDR1 DFQATT and CDR2 SNEGSKA come from the germline V gene (reference sequence). The CDR3 DNA sequence: TGCAGTGCTAGTGACTATCAAGGTACGCAGTATTTT. Protein product: CSASDYQGTQYF.

The chain joins TRBV4-3 to TRBJ2-2; 7 nucleotides match TRBD2. CDR1 LGHNA and CDR2 YSLEER come from the germline V gene. V lost 2 bases and J lost 4; bases outside the gene matches: 7. The CDR3 contains 16 residues. For the CDR3, the DNA is TGCGCCAGCAGCCAAAATGGGGCGGGAGCCACCGGGGAGCTGTTTTTT. Protein product: CASSQNGAGATGELFF.

The rearrangement uses TRBV5-6 and TRBJ2-7; D may be TRBD2 (5 bases). V was trimmed by 0 bases and J by 4 bases, leaving 14 bases between them. CDR1 is SGHDT, CDR2 YYEEEE, per germline. The CDR3 has 15 residues. Here the CDR3 DNA reads TGTGCCAGCAGCTTGGTGTCAGGAGGCCCGTACGAGCAGTACTTC. It specifies CASSLVSGGPYEQYF.

The chain joins TRBV27 to TRBJ2-6; no clear D gene. Trimming pared 3 bases from V and 2 bases from J, leaving 14 bases between. This CDR3 has 17 amino acids. Looked up from germline, CDR1 is MNHEY and CDR2 is SMNVEV (reference sequence). The CDR3 coding sequence is TGTGCCAGCAGTTTTTCGTTCGGAGACGCTGGGGCCAACGTCCTGACTTTC. It is translated as CASSFSFGDAGANVLTF.

The chain has TRBV4-1 and TRBJ2-1; 8 positions agree with TRBD2. After removal of 1 base from V and 15 bases from J, the junction contained 8 bases not matched to a gene. The germline V gene encodes CDR1 MGHRA and CDR2 YSYEKL. The CDR3 extends over 13 amino acids. In DNA, the CDR3 is TGCGCCAGCAGCCAAGTTCCGGGACTAGGCATGTTCTTC. Translating gives CASSQVPGLGMFF.

The chain employs TRBV15 and TRBJ2-7; 7 bases line up with TRBD2. Per the germline V gene, CDR1 is LNHNV and CDR2 is YYDKDF (reference sequence). Trimming at V came to 1 base and at J to 5 bases, leaving 2 bases not matched to a gene. The CDR3 is 13 amino acids. The CDR3 is CATSRGRENEQYF. The CDR3 DNA reads TGTGCCACCAGCAGAGGGCGGGAGAACGAGCAGTACTTC.

The J gene is TRBJ2-7, the V gene TRBV7-9; D may be TRBD1 (5 bases). The CDR3 is 13 residues long. The germline V gene has CDR1 SEHNR and CDR2 FQNEAQ (reference sequence). The ends were cut back, 2 bases at V and 4 bases at J, with 9 bases in the middle. The CDR3 nucleotides read TGTGCCAGCAGCTTATCCCCAGGGTACGAGCAGTACTTC. Translated, it gives CASSLSPGYEQYF. Combining the CDR3 with reference TRBV7-9 and TRBJ2-7 gives the whole variable domain DTGVSQNPRHKITKRGQNVTFRCDPISEHNRLYWYRQTLGQGPEFLTYFQNEAQLEKSRLLSDRFSAERPKGSFSTLEIQRTEQGDSAMYLCASSLSPGYEQYFGPGTRLTVT.